This T cell receptor beta chain was observed in a study of blood T cells in healthy people across ages. In terms of origin and age, donors were healthy Caucasian individuals from Russia aged 6 to 90. Collection of around 9.3 milliliters of peripheral blood was performed for each donor. They isolated at least 7 million PBMCs from each sample. Through a sample-barcoded 5' primer and a J-beta primer mix, a second PCR was run for about 6 to 12 cycles. MiXCR was run by TCRdb on the 5' RACE reads, yielding one entry per CDR3 protein. This sample has hundreds of thousands of distinct CDR3 sequences, with 58% found just once. This CDR3 has 15 amino acids. Germline V CDR1 and CDR2: MDHEN, SYDVKM.

Sequencing was carried out using blood. The gene calls are TRBV28 and TRBJ2-4; 10 nucleotides agree with TRBD2. The J call could be wrong; TRBJ2-7 is a better fit for the DNA end. The clonotype originates from a man younger than 40 in good health. CDR3: CASSLLAGAAYEQYF. The CDR3 DNA reads as TGTGCCAGCAGTTTACTAGCGGGGGCGGCCTACGAGCAGTACTTC.